This TCR beta chain was identified during a study of blood T cell repertoires in COVID-19. Study context: Samples representing acute and convalescent COVID-19 were sourced from the United States, Italy and Spain.

The table came from immunoSEQ multiplex PCR; TCRdb's copy has only in-frame clones and leaves some out. The sample records under 200,000 clones, approximately 85% being singletons. This clone showed up just once. V lost 3 bases to trimming and J lost 4 bases; unmatched junction nucleotides: 14. The CDR3 is 17 residues long. In germline, CDR1 is SGHVS, CDR2 FQNEAQ. This receptor was identified in a woman aged 45-60 years with COVID-19, enrolled during active disease. Sequencing used peripheral blood. The V gene is TRBV7-8, the J gene TRBJ2-5, with TRBD2 identical over 7 bases. CDR3 DNA sequence: TGTGCCAGCAGCTTCTACCCGAGAGTGGGGGGGGGAGAGACCCAGTACTTC. This sequence encodes CASSFYPRVGGGETQYF.